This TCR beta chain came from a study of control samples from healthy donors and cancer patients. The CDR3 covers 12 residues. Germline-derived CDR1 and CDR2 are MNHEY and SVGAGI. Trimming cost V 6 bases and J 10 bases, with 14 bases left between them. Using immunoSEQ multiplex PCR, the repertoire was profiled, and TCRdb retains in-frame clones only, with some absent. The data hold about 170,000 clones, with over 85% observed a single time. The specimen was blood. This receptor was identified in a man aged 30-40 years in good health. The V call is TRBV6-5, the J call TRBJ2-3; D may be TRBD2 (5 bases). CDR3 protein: CASSDGLGAQYF. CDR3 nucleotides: TGTGCCAGCAGCGACGGTCTCGGGGCGCAGTATTTT.